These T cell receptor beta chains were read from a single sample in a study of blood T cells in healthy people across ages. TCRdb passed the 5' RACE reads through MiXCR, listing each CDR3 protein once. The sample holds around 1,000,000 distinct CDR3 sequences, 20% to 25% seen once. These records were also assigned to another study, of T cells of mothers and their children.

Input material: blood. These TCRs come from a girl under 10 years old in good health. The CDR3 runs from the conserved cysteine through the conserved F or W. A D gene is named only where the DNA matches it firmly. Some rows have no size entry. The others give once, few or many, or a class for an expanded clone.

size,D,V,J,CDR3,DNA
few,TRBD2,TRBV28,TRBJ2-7,CASSYMGLGTGEQYF,TGTGCCAGCAGTTATATGGGACTAGGGACGGGTGAGCAGTACTTC
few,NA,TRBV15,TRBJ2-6,CATEGGSGANVLTF,TGTGCCACCGAAGGGGGTTCTGGGGCCAACGTCCTGACTTTC
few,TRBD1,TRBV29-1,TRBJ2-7,CSAGDREGPHEQYF,TGCAGCGCGGGGGACAGGGAAGGACCCCACGAGCAGTACTTC
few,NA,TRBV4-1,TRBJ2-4,CASSQEDSYIQYF,TGCGCCAGCAGCCAGGAGGACAGTTACATTCAGTACTTC
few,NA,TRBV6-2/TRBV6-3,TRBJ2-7,CASSSAGLGYEQYF,TGTGCCAGCAGTTCCGCGGGACTCGGCTACGAGCAGTACTTC
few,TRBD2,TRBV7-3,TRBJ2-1,CASSLSGSFDEQFF,TGTGCCAGCAGCTTAAGCGGGAGTTTCGATGAGCAGTTCTTC
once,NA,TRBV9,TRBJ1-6,CASSVGPGSYNSPLHF,TGTGCCAGCAGCGTAGGTCCGGGCTCCTATAATTCACCCCTCCACTTT
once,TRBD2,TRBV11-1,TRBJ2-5,CASSSGTSGAFQETQYF,TGTGCCAGCAGCTCCGGGACTAGCGGGGCGTTCCAAGAGACCCAGTACTTC
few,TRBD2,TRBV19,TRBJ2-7,CASSSGRNTYEQYF,TGTGCCAGTAGTAGCGGGAGAAACACCTACGAGCAGTACTTC
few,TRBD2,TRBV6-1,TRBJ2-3,CASRGLAGYTDTQYF,TGTGCCAGTAGGGGACTAGCGGGGTACACAGATACGCAGTATTTT
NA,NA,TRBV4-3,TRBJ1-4,CASSQDSRGFNEKLFF,TGCGCCAGCAGCCAAGATTCCCGGGGATTCAATGAAAAACTGTTTTTT
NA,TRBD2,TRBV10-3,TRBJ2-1,CAIRPGLAGGNEQFF,TGTGCCATCAGACCCGGACTAGCGGGAGGCAATGAGCAGTTCTTC
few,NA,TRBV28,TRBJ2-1,CASTPNGRQEQFF,TGTGCCAGCACCCCGAATGGGCGCCAAGAGCAGTTCTTC
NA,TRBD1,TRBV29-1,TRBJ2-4,CSVVPQDRGDIQYF,TGCAGCGTCGTCCCCCAAGACAGGGGTGACATTCAGTACTTC
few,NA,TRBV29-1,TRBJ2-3,CSVEDLHTTTSSTDTQYF,TGCAGCGTTGAAGATCTCCATACGACTACATCTAGCACAGATACGCAGTATTTT
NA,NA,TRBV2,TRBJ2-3,CASSEARTSTDTQYF,TGTGCCAGCAGTGAAGCTCGGACTAGCACAGATACGCAGTATTTT
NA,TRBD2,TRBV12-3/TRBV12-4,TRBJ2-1,CASSYLRLAHEQFF,TGTGCCAGCAGCTACCTACGACTAGCCCATGAGCAGTTCTTC
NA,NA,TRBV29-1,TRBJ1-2,CSVEAPRYGGYGYTF,TGCAGCGTTGAAGCGCCACGTTATGGGGGCTATGGCTACACCTTC
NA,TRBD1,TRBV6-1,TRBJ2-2,CASSRDGTDRPGELFF,TGTGCCAGCAGCCGGGACGGGACAGACCGACCCGGGGAGCTGTTTTTT
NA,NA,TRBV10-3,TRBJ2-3,CATRTDSTDTQYF,TGTGCCACAAGGACGGACAGCACAGATACGCAGTATTTT
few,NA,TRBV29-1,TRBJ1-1,CSVEERDSANTEAFF,TGCAGCGTTGAAGAGAGGGATTCAGCGAACACTGAAGCTTTCTTT
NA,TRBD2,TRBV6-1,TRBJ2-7,CASNGGLAGVEQYF,TGTGCCAGCAACGGGGGACTAGCGGGAGTCGAGCAGTACTTC
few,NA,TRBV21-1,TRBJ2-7,CASSPAGGCRGKQYF,TGTGCCAGCAGCCCCGCCGGGGGGTGCCGGGGTAAGCAGTACTTC
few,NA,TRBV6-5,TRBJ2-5,CASSYGSGKGETQYF,TGTGCCAGCAGTTACGGGTCGGGAAAGGGAGAGACCCAGTACTTC
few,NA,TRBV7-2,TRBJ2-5,CASSLDGGPGETQYF,TGTGCCAGCAGCTTAGACGGGGGGCCAGGGGAGACCCAGTACTTC
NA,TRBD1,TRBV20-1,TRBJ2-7,CSALLDRVSYEQYF,TGCAGTGCTTTGTTAGACAGGGTATCCTACGAGCAGTACTTC
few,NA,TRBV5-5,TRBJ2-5,CASSFPQPGQETQYF,TGTGCCAGCAGCTTTCCCCAACCGGGGCAAGAGACCCAGTACTTC
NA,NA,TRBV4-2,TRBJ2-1,CASALEEPGYNEQFF,TGTGCCAGCGCCCTCGAGGAACCAGGGTACAATGAGCAGTTCTTC
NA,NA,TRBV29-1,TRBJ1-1,CSVRSHQSTEAFF,TGCAGCGTACGGTCCCACCAGAGCACTGAAGCTTTCTTT
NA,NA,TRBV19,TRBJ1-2,CASTRRGRTASNYGYTF,TGTGCCAGTACGAGAAGAGGTCGGACAGCATCTAACTATGGCTACACCTTC
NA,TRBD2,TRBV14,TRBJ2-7,CASSPKRWASGTYEQYF,TGTGCCAGCAGCCCAAAAAGGTGGGCTAGCGGAACCTACGAGCAGTACTTC
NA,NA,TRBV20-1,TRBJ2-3,CSASPGALTDTQYF,TGCAGTGCCTCGCCGGGGGCCCTCACAGATACGCAGTATTTT
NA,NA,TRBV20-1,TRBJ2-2,CSARDTDTPGTGELFF,TGCAGTGCTAGAGATACGGATACGCCGGGGACCGGGGAGCTGTTTTTT
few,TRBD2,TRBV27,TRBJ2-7,CASSSSGSDNEQYF,TGTGCCAGCAGTTCTAGCGGGAGTGACAACGAGCAGTACTTC
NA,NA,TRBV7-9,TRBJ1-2,CASSLDVGSLGGYTF,TGTGCCAGCAGCTTAGACGTCGGGTCCCTCGGTGGCTACACCTTC
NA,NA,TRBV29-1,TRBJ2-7,CSVGGDSSYEQYF,TGCAGCGTGGGAGGGGACAGCTCCTACGAGCAGTACTTC
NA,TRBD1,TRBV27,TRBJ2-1,CASSSRDRPDNEQFF,TGTGCCAGCAGTTCCCGGGACAGGCCTGACAATGAGCAGTTCTTC
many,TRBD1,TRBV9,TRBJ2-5,CASQRGQGETQYF,TGTGCCTCACAACGGGGACAGGGTGAGACCCAGTACTTC
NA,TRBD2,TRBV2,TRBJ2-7,CASTKRGDYEQYF,TGTGCCAGCACCAAGCGGGGGGACTACGAGCAGTACTTC
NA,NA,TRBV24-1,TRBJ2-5,CATSDPRTEGETQYF,TGTGCCACCAGTGATCCACGGACAGAAGGAGAGACCCAGTACTTC
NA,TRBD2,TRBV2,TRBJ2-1,CASIKREFNEQFF,TGTGCCAGCATTAAGCGGGAGTTTAATGAGCAGTTCTTC
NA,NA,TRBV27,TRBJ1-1,CASSLSRPGTEAFF,TGTGCCAGCAGTTTATCTCGCCCCGGCACTGAAGCTTTCTTT
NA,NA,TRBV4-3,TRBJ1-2,CASSQEAGADSYGYTF,TGCGCCAGCAGCCAAGAAGCAGGGGCGGACTCCTATGGCTACACCTTC
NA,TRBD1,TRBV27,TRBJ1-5,CASSSRTGGSQHF,TGTGCCAGCAGTTCAAGGACAGGGGGTTCCCAGCATTTT
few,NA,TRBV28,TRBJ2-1,CASSSAGRNEQFF,TGTGCCAGCAGTTCCGCAGGGAGAAATGAGCAGTTCTTC
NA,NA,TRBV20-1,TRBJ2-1,CSAKGGYNEQFF,TGCAGTGCTAAGGGGGGGTACAATGAGCAGTTCTTC
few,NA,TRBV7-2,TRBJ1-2,CASSLDPSGYGYTF,TGTGCCAGCAGCTTAGATCCCAGCGGCTATGGCTACACCTTC
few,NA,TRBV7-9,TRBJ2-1,CASSPNPGKGRSYNEQFF,TGTGCCAGCAGCCCTAACCCCGGGAAGGGGAGGTCCTACAATGAGCAGTTCTTC
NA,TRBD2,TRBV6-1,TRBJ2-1,CATLAELGYNEQFF,TGTGCCACTCTAGCGGAGCTAGGGTACAATGAGCAGTTCTTC
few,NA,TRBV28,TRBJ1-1,CASSLSDKGTEAFF,TGTGCCAGCAGTTTGTCCGACAAGGGAACTGAAGCTTTCTTT
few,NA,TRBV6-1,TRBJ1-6,CASRPDSTNSPLHF,TGTGCCAGCAGACCGGACAGCACTAATTCACCCCTCCACTTT
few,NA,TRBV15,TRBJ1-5,CATSSSFKGQPQHF,TGTGCCACCAGCAGTTCGTTCAAAGGGCAGCCCCAGCATTTT
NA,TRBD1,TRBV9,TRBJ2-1,CASSVLSGTDNEQFF,TGTGCCAGCAGCGTTCTATCAGGGACAGACAATGAGCAGTTCTTC